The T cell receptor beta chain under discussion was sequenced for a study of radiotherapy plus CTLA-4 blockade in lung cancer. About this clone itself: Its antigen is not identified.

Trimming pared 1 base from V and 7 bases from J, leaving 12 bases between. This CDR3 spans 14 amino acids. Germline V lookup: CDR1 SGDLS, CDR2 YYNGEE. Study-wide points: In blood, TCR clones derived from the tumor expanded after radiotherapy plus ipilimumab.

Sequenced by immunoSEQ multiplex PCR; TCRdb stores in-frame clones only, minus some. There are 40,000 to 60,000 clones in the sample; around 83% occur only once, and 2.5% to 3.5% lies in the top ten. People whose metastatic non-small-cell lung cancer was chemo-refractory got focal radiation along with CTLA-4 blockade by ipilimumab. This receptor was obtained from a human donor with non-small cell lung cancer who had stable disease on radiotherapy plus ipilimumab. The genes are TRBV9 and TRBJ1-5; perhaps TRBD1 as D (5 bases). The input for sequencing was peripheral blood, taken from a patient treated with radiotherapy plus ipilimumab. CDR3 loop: CASSVRGEGQPQHF. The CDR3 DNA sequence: TGTGCCAGCAGCGTACGGGGGGAGGGACAGCCCCAGCATTTT.